These 31 T cell receptor beta chains were all obtained from the same sample, sequenced in a study of preoperative IRX-2 immunotherapy in early breast cancer. Sample treatment: preoperative locoregional IRX-2 cytokine immunotherapy. The table came from immunoSEQ multiplex PCR; TCRdb's copy has only in-frame clones and leaves some out. The data hold about 62,000 clones, with 94% observed a single time. This sample was obtained from a patient treated with IRX-2 immunotherapy. The source is a human donor with breast cancer.

The chain uses TRBV9 and TRBJ1-4; weak D call: TRBD1 (5 bases). CDR1 is SGDLS, CDR2 YYNGEE, per germline. The CDR3 is 12 amino acids. Trimming took 4 bases from V and 7 from J, leaving 8 bases between them. The CDR3 is CASSPGVEKLFF. The CDR3 coding sequence is TGTGCCAGCAGCCCGGGGGTTGAAAAACTGTTTTTT.

The J gene is TRBJ2-7, the V gene TRBV5-1; TRBD2 agrees at 14 bases. The junction had 7 bases not matched to a gene; V was cut back by 3 bases and J by 5 bases. Germline V gives CDR1 SGHRS, CDR2 YFSETQ. This CDR3 has 16 residues. For the CDR3, the DNA is TGCGCCAGCAGCTGGAATCCGGGACTAGCGGGAGACGAGCAGTACTTC. It codes for CASSWNPGLAGDEQYF.

The chain is built from TRBV11-2 and TRBJ2-1, with 12 nucleotides matching TRBD2. With 3 bases clipped from V and 2 bases from J, the junction kept 8 bases outside the gene matches. This CDR3 region has 18 residues. In germline, CDR1 is SGHAT, CDR2 FQNNGV. The CDR3 DNA is TGTGCCAGCAGCTTCGCGACTAGCGGGAGTCGGCCCTACAATGAGCAGTTCTTC. Translation gives CASSFATSGSRPYNEQFF. The whole variable domain, remainder taken from reference TRBV11-2 and TRBJ2-1, is EAGVAQSPRYKIIEKRQSVAFWCNPISGHATLYWYQQILGQGPKLLIQFQNNGVVDDSQLPKDRFSAERLKGVDSTLKIQPAKLEDSAVYLCASSFATSGSRPYNEQFFGPGTRLTVL.

The V and J genes are TRBV27 and TRBJ1-2; no firm D call. The CDR3 contains 13 residues. Germline V CDR1 and CDR2: MNHEY, SMNVEV (reference sequence). The V gene lost 0 bases and the J gene lost 7 bases, with 9 bases spanning the gap. CDR3 in amino acids: CASSLSQWGGYTF. The CDR3 DNA reads TGTGCCAGCAGTTTATCACAGTGGGGTGGCTACACCTTC.

The chain couples TRBV9 to TRBJ2-2; 9 bases fit TRBD2. In germline, CDR1 is SGDLS, CDR2 YYNGEE. The length of the CDR3 is 17 residues. Trimming cost V 0 bases and J 5 bases; bases outside gene matches: 8. In nucleotides, the CDR3 is TGTGCCAGCAGCGTAGAAGGGCTAGCGGGATGGACCGGGGAGCTGTTTTTT. Its translation is CASSVEGLAGWTGELFF.

The V call is TRBV28, the J call TRBJ1-5; no firm D call. This CDR3 has 13 residues. V lost 6 bases, J lost 6 bases, and 12 bases lay in between. Germline assignment: CDR1 MDHEN and CDR2 SYDVKM. The chain's CDR3 is CASRNPSTQPQHF. The CDR3 DNA reads as TGTGCCAGCAGAAACCCATCGACTCAGCCCCAGCATTTT. The entire variable domain, with the rest obtained from reference TRBV28 and TRBJ1-5, is as follows: DVKVTQSSRYLVKRTGEKVFLECVQDMDHENMFWYRQDPGLGLRLIYFSYDVKMKEKGDIPEGYSVSREKKERFSLILESASTNQTSMYLCASRNPSTQPQHFGDGTRLSIL.

The chain recombines TRBV19 with TRBJ2-7; no clear D. V was trimmed by 1 base and J by 5 bases, leaving 3 bases between them. The germline V gene encodes CDR1 LNHDA and CDR2 SQIVND (reference sequence). The CDR3 extends over 11 amino acids. The CDR3 nucleotides are TGTGCCAGTAGTATAGCGGACGAGCAGTACTTC. It codes for CASSIADEQYF.

To note about this clone: The junction differs from germline at one of its ends, possibly a read error. J is TRBJ1-5 and V is TRBV30, with a possible D match to TRBD1 (5 bases). This CDR3 contains 14 residues. Germline V gene data show CDR1 as GTSNPN and CDR2 as SVGIG (reference sequence). The CDR3 here is CAWSVGGSYQPQHF. The CDR3 coding sequence is TGTGCCTGGAGCGTCGGGGGTAGCTATCAGCCCCAGCATTTT.

The J gene is TRBJ2-5, the V gene TRBV19; 10 bases agree with TRBD2. The CDR3 is 16 amino acids. Germline CDR1 reads LNHDA; CDR2 reads SQIVND (reference sequence). The V and J ends lost 5 bases and 2 bases, in that order; junction bases with no gene match: 8. The CDR3 region has the DNA TGTGCCAGTAGTTTGAGCGGGAGGGCTAGGCAAGAGACCCAGTACTTC. Its protein is CASSLSGRARQETQYF.

V gene TRBV6-5 combines with J gene TRBJ1-1; D possibly corresponds to TRBD1 (6 bases). Deletions cut 4 bases from V and 3 bases from J, with 9 bases between. The CDR3 runs 13 residues. Germline-derived CDR1 and CDR2 are MNHEY and SVGAGI. The CDR3: CASSWGHDTEAFF. The CDR3 region has the DNA TGTGCCAGCAGTTGGGGGCATGACACTGAAGCTTTCTTT.

The rearrangement links TRBV20-1 to TRBJ2-5; D perhaps matches TRBD2 (6 bases). CDR3 length equals 11 residues. From germline, CDR1 is DFQATT and CDR2 SNEGSKA (reference sequence). The CDR3 loop reads CSGGVGETQYF. The CDR3 coding sequence is TGCAGCGGGGGTGTTGGCGAGACCCAGTACTTC.

The gene calls are TRBV19 and TRBJ1-2; a weak D match, TRBD1 (6 bases). Trimming shortened V by 5 bases and J by 8 bases, and 21 bases separated the two germline ends. Germline values: CDR1 LNHDA, CDR2 SQIVND (reference sequence). CDR3 size: 15 residues. The CDR3 region is CASSADDRWGRGYTF. CDR3 sequence (DNA): TGTGCCAGTAGTGCTGACGACAGGTGGGGGAGAGGCTACACCTTC.

V and J are TRBV7-2 and TRBJ1-1; D call uncertain. Trimming took 6 bases from V and 0 from J, leaving 8 bases between them. The CDR3 spans 13 residues. Germline V gene sequence: CDR1 SGHTA, CDR2 FQGNSA. The CDR3 protein is CASRARMNTEAFF. DNA of the CDR3: TGTGCCAGCAGAGCCCGAATGAACACTGAAGCTTTCTTT.

The chain joins TRBV18 to TRBJ1-1; tentative D call: TRBD1 (5 bases). Germline CDR1 is KGHSH and CDR2 is LQKENI. This CDR3 has 13 amino acids. V dropped 4 bases and J dropped 0 bases, with 6 bases sitting between them. This chain's CDR3 is CASSQGVNTEAFF. DNA of the CDR3: TGTGCCAGCTCACAAGGGGTGAACACTGAAGCTTTCTTT.

The gene calls are TRBV10-3 and TRBJ1-1, with a possible D match to TRBD1 (5 bases). The ends were cut back, 8 bases at V and 1 base at J, with 17 bases in the middle. Germline CDR1 and CDR2: ENHRY and SYGVKD. The CDR3 extends over 15 amino acids. The CDR3 region is CAIAGSPGGNTEAFF. Here the CDR3 DNA reads TGTGCCATCGCAGGGAGCCCCGGAGGGAACACTGAAGCTTTCTTT.

The gene calls are TRBV7-2 and TRBJ2-7, with TRBD2 as a possible D gene (5 bases). The CDR3 loop spans 11 amino acids. V was clipped by 2 bases and J by 6 bases, with 5 bases between them. Germline assignment: CDR1 SGHTA and CDR2 FQGNSA. The CDR3 reads CASSLRGEQYF. The CDR3 DNA follows: TGTGCCAGCAGCTTACGGGGCGAGCAGTACTTC.

V and J are TRBV19 and TRBJ1-2, with D maybe TRBD1 (5 bases). This CDR3 comprises 16 residues. Germline V gives CDR1 LNHDA, CDR2 SQIVND (reference sequence). V lost 7 bases and J 0 bases, leaving 18 bases between the germline ends. CDR3: CASNYRDEDANYGYTF. Here the CDR3 DNA reads TGTGCCAGTAACTACCGGGACGAGGATGCTAACTATGGCTACACCTTC.

The chain carries TRBV20-1 and TRBJ1-2, with D possibly being TRBD1 (5 bases). Looked up from germline, CDR1 is DFQATT and CDR2 is SNEGSKA (reference sequence). The germline V and J ends were trimmed by 5 bases and 11 bases, with 12 bases remaining between them. The CDR3 is 10 residues long. In nucleotides, the CDR3 is TGCAGTGCTGCCCCGGGACCTTACACCTTC. Residues: CSAAPGPYTF.

This clone was seen once. The gene calls are TRBV9 and TRBJ2-3; 10 nucleotides agree with TRBD2. J was trimmed by 1 base and V by 5 bases; bases with no gene match: 7. Germline lookup yields CDR1 SGDLS and CDR2 YYNGEE. The CDR3 totals 16 residues. CDR3 amino acids: CASSDLAGGGTDTQYF. The DNA for the CDR3 is TGTGCCAGCAGTGATTTAGCGGGAGGTGGCACAGATACGCAGTATTTT.

The chain links TRBV18 to TRBJ2-3, with D possibly TRBD1 on 5 matching bases. The CDR3 extends over 15 amino acids. From germline, CDR1 is KGHSH and CDR2 LQKENI. V dropped 2 bases and J dropped 4 bases, with 13 bases sitting between them. The CDR3 sequence: CASSPSIRGADTQYF. The CDR3 coding sequence is TGTGCCAGCTCACCATCGATTAGGGGCGCAGATACGCAGTATTTT. Supplemented by reference TRBV18 and TRBJ2-3, the full variable domain reads NAGVMQNPRHLVRRRGQEARLRCSPMKGHSHVYWYRQLPEEGLKFMVYLQKENIIDESGMPKERFSAEFPKEGPSILRIQQVVRGDSAAYFCASSPSIRGADTQYFGPGTRLTVL.

The chain joins TRBV15 to TRBJ2-1, with 8 bases fitting TRBD2. The CDR3 contains 17 residues. The V gene end was trimmed by 3 bases and the J gene end by 2 bases; junction bases not matched to a gene: 9. CDR1 is LNHNV, CDR2 YYDKDF, per germline (reference sequence). The CDR3, as DNA: TGTGCCACCAGCAGGGACAATAAGCGGGGGACCTACAATGAGCAGTTCTTC. Protein: CATSRDNKRGTYNEQFF.

The count of this clone is one. The rearrangement links TRBV19 to TRBJ1-1; no definite D call. The CDR3 consists of 13 residues. Per germline, CDR1 LNHDA and CDR2 SQIVND (reference sequence). V dropped 3 bases and J dropped 7 bases, with 12 bases sitting between them. CDR3 sequence (DNA): TGTGCCAGTAGTATTCTGGAGGTTCGTGAAGCTTTCTTT. Translating gives CASSILEVREAFF.

The chain recombines TRBV7-9 with TRBJ1-2; possible D gene TRBD1, 5 bases. There are 15 residues in the CDR3. Germline V gene sequence: CDR1 SEHNR, CDR2 FQNEAQ (reference sequence). The V gene lost 0 bases and the J gene lost 7 bases, with 15 bases spanning the gap. The CDR3 bases are TGTGCCAGCAGCTTAGCCGGGACGGCTCCCCGTGGCTACACCTTC. Translation: CASSLAGTAPRGYTF.

This chain joins TRBV4-3 and TRBJ1-4; D remains ambiguous. Deletions cut 4 bases from V and 4 bases from J, with 13 bases between. The germline gives CDR1 LGHNA, CDR2 YSLEER. The CDR3 covers 15 residues. CDR3 coding DNA: TGCGCCAGCAGCCGCCGACGGCTATTTAATGAAAAACTGTTTTTT. It specifies CASSRRRLFNEKLFF.

This chain joins TRBV28 and TRBJ1-3; tentatively, D is TRBD1 (5 bases). Germline V gene sequence: CDR1 MDHEN, CDR2 SYDVKM. Trimming removed 6 bases at V and 6 bases at J, with 18 bases between. CDR3 length: 15 residues. CDR3 in DNA: TGTGCCAGCAGCGACACCTCGGGACTGGTAAACACCATATATTTT. Encoded protein: CASSDTSGLVNTIYF.

The chain couples TRBV9 to TRBJ2-7; the D gene is possibly TRBD2 (5 bases). Per the germline V gene, CDR1 is SGDLS and CDR2 is YYNGEE. Trimming cost V 3 bases and J 9 bases, with 16 bases left between them. CDR3 length equals 13 residues. CDR3 in DNA: TGTGCCAGCAGCGGAAGGACTGCATTTCCGCAGTACTTC. Translating gives CASSGRTAFPQYF.

The rearrangement uses TRBV28 and TRBJ2-5, with D perhaps matching TRBD2 (6 bases). TRBJ2-7 explains the end of the DNA better; the J call may be wrong. The CDR3 extends over 14 amino acids. CDR1 is MDHEN and CDR2 is SYDVKM in the germline V gene. The CDR3 sequence: CASRAGLTRYEQYF. The DNA for the CDR3 is TGTGCCAGCAGGGCGGGACTCACACGCTACGAGCAGTACTTC.

The gene calls are TRBV4-3 and TRBJ2-1; 10 positions match TRBD2. The V gene end was trimmed by 0 bases and the J gene end by 6 bases; junction bases not matched to a gene: 8. CDR1 LGHNA and CDR2 YSLEER come from the germline V gene. The CDR3 is 17 residues long. This CDR3 reads CASSQDWVAGGPNEQFF. The CDR3 region has the DNA TGCGCCAGCAGCCAAGATTGGGTAGCGGGAGGCCCCAATGAGCAGTTCTTC.

This clone was picked up one time. The chain combines TRBV18 with TRBJ1-2, with TRBD1 matching 11 bases. The J segment lost 5 bases and the V segment lost 4 bases, leaving 6 bases of the junction unmatched. Germline-derived CDR1 and CDR2 are KGHSH and LQKENI. CDR3 length: 15 residues. The CDR3 coding sequence is TGTGCCAGCTCACTCCCGGGACAGGGGGTATATGGCTACACCTTC. Its translation: CASSLPGQGVYGYTF.

This clone was observed a few times. The chain couples TRBV2 to TRBJ1-1; D is unresolved. V lost 6 bases and J 7 bases, leaving 9 bases between the germline ends. The CDR3 length is 11 residues. Germline V gene sequence: CDR1 SNHLY, CDR2 FYNNEI. The CDR3 here is CASRITVEAFF. The CDR3 nucleotides read TGTGCCAGCAGGATCACAGTTGAAGCTTTCTTT.

The CDR3 is CSVAQGGSYNEQFF. The CDR3 DNA sequence: TGCAGCGTCGCACAGGGTGGGTCCTACAATGAGCAGTTCTTC. The chain has TRBV29-1 and TRBJ2-1; D may be TRBD1 (6 bases). The V and J ends lost 6 bases and 1 base respectively, with 13 bases between them. Germline CDR1 reads SQVTM; CDR2 reads ANQGSEA. The CDR3 covers 14 residues.